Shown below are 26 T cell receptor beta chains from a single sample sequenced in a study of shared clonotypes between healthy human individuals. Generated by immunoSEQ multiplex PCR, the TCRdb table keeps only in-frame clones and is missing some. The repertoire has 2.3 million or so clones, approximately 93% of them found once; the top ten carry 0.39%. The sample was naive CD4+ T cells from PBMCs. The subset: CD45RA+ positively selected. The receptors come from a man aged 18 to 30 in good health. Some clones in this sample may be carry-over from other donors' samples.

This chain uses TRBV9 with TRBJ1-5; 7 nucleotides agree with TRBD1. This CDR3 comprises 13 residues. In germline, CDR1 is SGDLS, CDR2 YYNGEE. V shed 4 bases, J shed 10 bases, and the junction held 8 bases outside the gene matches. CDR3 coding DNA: TGTGCCAGCAGCCGTCAGGGGGAAGGTCCCCAGCATTTT. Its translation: CASSRQGEGPQHF.

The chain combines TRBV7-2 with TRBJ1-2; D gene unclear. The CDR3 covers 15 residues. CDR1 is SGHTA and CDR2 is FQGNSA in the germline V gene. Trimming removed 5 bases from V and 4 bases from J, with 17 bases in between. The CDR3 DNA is TGTGCCAGCAGCAGCAGCCCCGCGGCTCTCTATGGCTACACCTTC. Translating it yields CASSSSPAALYGYTF.

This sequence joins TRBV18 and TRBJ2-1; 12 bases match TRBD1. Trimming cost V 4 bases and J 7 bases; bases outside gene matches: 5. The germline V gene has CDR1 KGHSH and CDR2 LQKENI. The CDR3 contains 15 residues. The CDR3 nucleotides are TGTGCCAGCTCACGGGGACAGGGGGCGTGGAATGAGCAGTTCTTC. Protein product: CASSRGQGAWNEQFF.

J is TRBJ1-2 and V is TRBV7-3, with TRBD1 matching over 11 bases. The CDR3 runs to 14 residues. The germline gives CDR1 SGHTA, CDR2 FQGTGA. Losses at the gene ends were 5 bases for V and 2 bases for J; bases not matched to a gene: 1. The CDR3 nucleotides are TGTGCCAGCAGCCGGGACAGGGGGAACTATGGCTACACCTTC. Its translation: CASSRDRGNYGYTF.

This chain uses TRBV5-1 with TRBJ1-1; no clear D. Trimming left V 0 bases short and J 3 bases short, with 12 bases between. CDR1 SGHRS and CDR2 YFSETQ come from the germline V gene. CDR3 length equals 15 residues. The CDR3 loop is CASSLDLPFHTEAFF. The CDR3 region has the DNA TGCGCCAGCAGCTTGGACCTCCCGTTTCACACTGAAGCTTTCTTT.

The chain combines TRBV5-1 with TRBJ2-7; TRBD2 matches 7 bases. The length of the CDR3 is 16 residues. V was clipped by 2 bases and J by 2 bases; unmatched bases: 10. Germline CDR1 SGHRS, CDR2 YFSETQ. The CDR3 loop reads CASSFGLADVTYEQYF. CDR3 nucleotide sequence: TGCGCCAGCAGCTTCGGGCTAGCGGACGTTACCTACGAGCAGTACTTC.

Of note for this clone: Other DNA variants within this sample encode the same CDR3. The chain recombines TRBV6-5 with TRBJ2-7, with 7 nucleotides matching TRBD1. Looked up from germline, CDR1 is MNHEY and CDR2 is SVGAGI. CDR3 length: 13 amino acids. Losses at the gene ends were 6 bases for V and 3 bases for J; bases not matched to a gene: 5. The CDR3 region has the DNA TGTGCCAGCAGCAGACAGGGAGTCTACGAGCAGTACTTC. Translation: CASSRQGVYEQYF.

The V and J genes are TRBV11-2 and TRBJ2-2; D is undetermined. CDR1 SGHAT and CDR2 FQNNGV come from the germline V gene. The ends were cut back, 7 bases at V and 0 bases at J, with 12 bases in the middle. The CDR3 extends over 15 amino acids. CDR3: CASIPRRTNTGELFF. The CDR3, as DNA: TGTGCCAGCATCCCCCGAAGGACGAACACCGGGGAGCTGTTTTTT. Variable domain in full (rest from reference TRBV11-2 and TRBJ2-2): EAGVAQSPRYKIIEKRQSVAFWCNPISGHATLYWYQQILGQGPKLLIQFQNNGVVDDSQLPKDRFSAERLKGVDSTLKIQPAKLEDSAVYLCASIPRRTNTGELFFGEGSRLTVL.

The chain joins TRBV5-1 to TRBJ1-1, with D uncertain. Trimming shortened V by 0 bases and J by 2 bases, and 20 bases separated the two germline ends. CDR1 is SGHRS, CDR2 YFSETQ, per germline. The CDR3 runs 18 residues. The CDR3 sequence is CASSLAVGNILANTEAFF. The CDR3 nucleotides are TGCGCCAGCAGCTTGGCGGTAGGGAACATCTTAGCAAACACTGAAGCTTTCTTT.

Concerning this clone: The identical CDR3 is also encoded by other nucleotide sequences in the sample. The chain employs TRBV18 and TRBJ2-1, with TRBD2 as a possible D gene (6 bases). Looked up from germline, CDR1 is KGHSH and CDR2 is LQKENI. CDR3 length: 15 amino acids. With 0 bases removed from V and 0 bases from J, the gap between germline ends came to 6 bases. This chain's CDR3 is CASSPPGGSYNEQFF. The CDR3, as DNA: TGTGCCAGCTCACCACCGGGGGGCTCCTACAATGAGCAGTTCTTC.

CDR3 protein: CASSVERVGGLAGLNEQFF. The DNA of the CDR3 is TGTGCCAGCAGCGTAGAGCGTGTGGGGGGACTAGCGGGACTCAATGAGCAGTTCTTC. The chain carries TRBV9 and TRBJ2-1, with 13 positions matching TRBD2. V lost 0 bases to trimming and J lost 6 bases; unmatched junction nucleotides: 12. This CDR3 spans 19 amino acids. Looked up from germline, CDR1 is SGDLS and CDR2 is YYNGEE.

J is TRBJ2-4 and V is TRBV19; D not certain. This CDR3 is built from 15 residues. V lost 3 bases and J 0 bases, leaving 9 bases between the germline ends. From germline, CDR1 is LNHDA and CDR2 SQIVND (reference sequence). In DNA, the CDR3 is TGTGCCAGTAGTATCACCCCATTAGCCAAAAACATTCAGTACTTC. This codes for CASSITPLAKNIQYF.

CDR3 sequence: CASSPGLADPYEQYF. The DNA for the CDR3 is TGTGCCAGTAGTCCAGGACTAGCGGATCCCTACGAGCAGTACTTC. The chain recombines TRBV19 with TRBJ2-7; 10 bases align to TRBD2. The germline V gene encodes CDR1 LNHDA and CDR2 SQIVND (reference sequence). CDR3 length equals 15 residues. Germline trimming cut 5 bases from V and 2 bases from J; bases unmatched to any gene: 6.

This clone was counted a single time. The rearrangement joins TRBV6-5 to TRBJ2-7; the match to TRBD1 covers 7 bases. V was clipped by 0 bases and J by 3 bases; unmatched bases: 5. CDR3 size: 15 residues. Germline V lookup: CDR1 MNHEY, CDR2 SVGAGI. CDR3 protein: CASSYSQGLHYEQYF. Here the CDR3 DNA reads TGTGCCAGCAGTTACTCACAGGGGCTACACTACGAGCAGTACTTC.

The CDR3 loop is CASLLDRAGNEQFF. The CDR3, as DNA: TGTGCCAGCCTATTGGACAGGGCTGGCAATGAGCAGTTCTTC. The gene calls are TRBV7-2 and TRBJ2-1, with 8 bases lining up with TRBD1. The CDR3 runs 14 residues. Germline V gene data show CDR1 as SGHTA and CDR2 as FQGNSA. J gave up 6 bases and V 8 bases, and 9 bases lay outside the gene matches.

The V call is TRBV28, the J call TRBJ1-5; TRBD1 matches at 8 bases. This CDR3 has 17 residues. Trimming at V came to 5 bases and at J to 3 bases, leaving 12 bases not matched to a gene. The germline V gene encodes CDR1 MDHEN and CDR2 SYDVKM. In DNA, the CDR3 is TGTGCCAGCAGTCGAATCAACAGGGGGTCGGCCAATCAGCCCCAGCATTTT. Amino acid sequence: CASSRINRGSANQPQHF.

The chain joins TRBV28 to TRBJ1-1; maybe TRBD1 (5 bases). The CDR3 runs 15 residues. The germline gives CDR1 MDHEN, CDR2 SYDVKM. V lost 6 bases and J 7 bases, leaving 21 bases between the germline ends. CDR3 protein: CASRVGPAAWSEAFF. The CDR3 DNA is TGTGCCAGCAGGGTGGGGCCTGCTGCATGGAGTGAAGCTTTCTTT. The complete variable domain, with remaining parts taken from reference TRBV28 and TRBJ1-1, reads DVKVTQSSRYLVKRTGEKVFLECVQDMDHENMFWYRQDPGLGLRLIYFSYDVKMKEKGDIPEGYSVSREKKERFSLILESASTNQTSMYLCASRVGPAAWSEAFFGQGTRLTVV.

The CDR3 DNA sequence: TGTGCCAGCAGTTACAGGGAGCAGAACTATGGCTACACCTTC. This translates into CASSYREQNYGYTF. The V gene is TRBV6-5, the J gene TRBJ1-2, with D uncertain. Per germline, CDR1 MNHEY and CDR2 SVGAGI. The CDR3 is 14 amino acids. Trimming pared 2 bases from V and 2 bases from J, leaving 9 bases between.

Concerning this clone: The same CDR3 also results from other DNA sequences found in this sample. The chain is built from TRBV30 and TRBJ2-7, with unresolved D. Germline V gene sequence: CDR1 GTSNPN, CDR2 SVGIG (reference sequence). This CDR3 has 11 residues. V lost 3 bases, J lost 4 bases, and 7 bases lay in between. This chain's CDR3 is CAWSPQYEQYF. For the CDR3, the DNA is TGTGCCTGGAGCCCCCAGTACGAGCAGTACTTC.

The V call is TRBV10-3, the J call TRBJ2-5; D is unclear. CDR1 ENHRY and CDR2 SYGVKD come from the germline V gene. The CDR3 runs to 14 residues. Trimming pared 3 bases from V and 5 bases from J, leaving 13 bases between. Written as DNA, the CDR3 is TGTGCCATCAGTGAAAGGTGGCAACCGGAGACCCAGTACTTC. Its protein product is CAISERWQPETQYF.

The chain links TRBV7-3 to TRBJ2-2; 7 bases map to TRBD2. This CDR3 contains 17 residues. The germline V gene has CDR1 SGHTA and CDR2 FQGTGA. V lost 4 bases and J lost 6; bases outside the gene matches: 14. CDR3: CASSSNVGGSAAGELFF. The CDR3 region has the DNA TGTGCCAGCAGCTCTAATGTAGGCGGGAGTGCGGCCGGGGAGCTGTTTTTT.

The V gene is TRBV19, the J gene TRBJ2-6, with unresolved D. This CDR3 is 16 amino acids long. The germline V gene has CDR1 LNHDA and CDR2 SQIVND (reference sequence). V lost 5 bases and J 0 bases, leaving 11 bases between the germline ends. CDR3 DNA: TGTGCCAGTAGTTATAGGCGGAGCTCTGGGGCCAACGTCCTGACTTTC. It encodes CASSYRRSSGANVLTF.

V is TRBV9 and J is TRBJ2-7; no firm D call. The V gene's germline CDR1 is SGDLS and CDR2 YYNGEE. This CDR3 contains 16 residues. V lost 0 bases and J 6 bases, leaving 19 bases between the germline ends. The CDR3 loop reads CASSVGGSIGSGEQYF. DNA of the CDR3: TGTGCCAGCAGCGTAGGGGGTAGCATTGGATCAGGCGAGCAGTACTTC.

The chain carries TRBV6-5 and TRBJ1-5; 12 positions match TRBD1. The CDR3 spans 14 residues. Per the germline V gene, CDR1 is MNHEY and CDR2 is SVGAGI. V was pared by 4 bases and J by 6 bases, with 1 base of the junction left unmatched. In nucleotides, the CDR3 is TGTGCCAGCAGTTGGGGACAGGGGGCTCAGCCCCAGCATTTT. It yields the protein CASSWGQGAQPQHF.

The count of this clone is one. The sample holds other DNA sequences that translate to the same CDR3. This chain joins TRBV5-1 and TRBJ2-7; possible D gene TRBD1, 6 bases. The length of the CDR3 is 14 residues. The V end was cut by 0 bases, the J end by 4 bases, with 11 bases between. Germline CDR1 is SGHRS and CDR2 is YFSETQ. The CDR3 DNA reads TGCGCCAGCAGCTTGGGAGACAGGTCTTACGAGCAGTACTTC. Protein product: CASSLGDRSYEQYF.

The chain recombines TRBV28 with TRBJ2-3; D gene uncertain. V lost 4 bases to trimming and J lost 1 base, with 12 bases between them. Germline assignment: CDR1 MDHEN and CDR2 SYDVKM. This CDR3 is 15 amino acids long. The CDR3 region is CASSYAEPGTDTQYF. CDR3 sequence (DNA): TGTGCCAGCAGTTACGCAGAACCTGGCACAGATACGCAGTATTTT.